What follows are 5 T cell receptor beta chains derived from one specimen sequenced in a study of blood T cell repertoires in COVID-19. The assay was immunoSEQ multiplex PCR, and TCRdb's table has in-frame clones only and misses some. The sample has approximately 150,000 clones; more than 75% are singletons. The material sequenced was peripheral blood. The receptor set was obtained from a man aged 55 to 69 with acute or convalescent COVID-19.

V usage is TRBV5-1 and J usage is TRBJ2-5; 13 nucleotides match TRBD2. Losses at the gene ends were 1 base for V and 5 bases for J; bases not matched to a gene: 17. This CDR3 contains 20 residues. Germline CDR1 and CDR2: SGHRS and YFSETQ. In nucleotides, the CDR3 is TGCGCCAGCAGCTTGCTGGGATCATACGGGACTAGCGGGAAGTGGGAGACCCAGTACTTC. The encoded protein is CASSLLGSYGTSGKWETQYF.

The rearrangement links TRBV30 to TRBJ1-2, with D possibly matching TRBD1 (5 bases). V lost 3 bases and J lost 8, with 13 bases in between. The CDR3 has 12 residues. CDR1 is GTSNPN and CDR2 is SVGIG in the germline V gene (reference sequence). CDR3 sequence reads: CAWRGTGRGYTF. The CDR3 nucleotides read TGTGCCTGGAGGGGAACAGGTCGCGGCTACACCTTC.

The J gene is TRBJ2-7, the V gene TRBV3-1 (or the pseudogene TRBV3-2); TRBD2 matches 10 bases. This CDR3 comprises 15 residues. In germline, CDR1 is LGHDT, CDR2 YNNKEL (reference sequence). The V and J ends lost 1 base and 2 bases, in that order; junction bases with no gene match: 2. As DNA, the CDR3 is TGTGCCAGCAGCCAAGCACTAGCGGGAACCTACGAGCAGTACTTC. Translating gives CASSQALAGTYEQYF.

This clone was observed a handful of times. The chain couples TRBV12-5 to TRBJ2-5; 8 bases map to TRBD1. Germline V gene lookup returns CDR1 LGHNT and CDR2 FRNRAP. CDR3 length equals 15 residues. V trimming: 5 bases; J trimming: 4 bases; junction bases outside the gene matches: 9. CDR3 region: CASGPKDRGGETQYF. The CDR3 DNA reads TGTGCTAGTGGTCCCAAAGACAGGGGTGGAGAGACCCAGTACTTC.

This chain uses TRBV5-6 with TRBJ2-3; 9 bases map to TRBD2. This CDR3 is 17 amino acids long. V was clipped by 2 bases and J by 1 base; unmatched bases: 8. CDR1 and CDR2 (germline): SGHDT, YYEEEE. The CDR3 here is CASSFGAGGIGTDTQYF. CDR3 DNA: TGTGCCAGCAGCTTCGGTGCGGGAGGGATTGGCACAGATACGCAGTATTTT.